The 4 T cell receptor beta chains reported below all come from one sample, sequenced in a study of T cells in women clearing cervical HPV infection. Assay: immunoSEQ multiplex PCR; the TCRdb copy retains only in-frame clones and omits some. This sample carries about 19,000 clones, with roughly 16% going to the ten biggest clones. The sequenced material came from blood buffy coat. The receptor set was obtained from a woman aged 18-69 years with a cervical HPV16 infection that either progressed to CIN3+ or cleared (not recorded which).

Details on this clone: The read comes to an end 3 residues before the CDR3 does, leaving the germline J gene to fill in the end. This chain joins TRBV18 and TRBJ2-2, with D possibly TRBD1 on 5 matching bases. The length of the CDR3 is 15 residues. Germline V gene lookup returns CDR1 KGHSH and CDR2 LQKENI. The CDR3 bases that were read are TGTGCCAGCTCACCACCATATCCTGGGGCCAACGTG. It yields the protein CASSPPYPGANV. The whole CDR3 sequence reads CASSPPYPGANVLFF.

Concerning this clone itself: At one of its ends the junction is not consistent with the germline gene, which may arise from a read error. The read finishes 3 residues shy of the CDR3 end, and the germline J gene is used to complete it. This chain uses TRBV7-7 with TRBJ2-5; unclear D gene. The CDR3 consists of 13 residues. Germline V lookup: CDR1 SSHAT, CDR2 FNYEAQ (reference sequence). CDR3 bases read: TGTGCTAGCAGCTTCGAACAGTCGGAGACC. It encodes CASSFEQSET. The whole CDR3 protein reads CASSFEQSETQYF.

Comments on this clone: Coverage ceases 3 residues before the CDR3 finishes, and the germline J gene fills in the end. The rearrangement links TRBV19 to TRBJ1-2, with TRBD1 as a possible D gene (6 bases). The CDR3 extends over 15 amino acids. The V gene's germline CDR1 is LNHDA and CDR2 SQIVND (reference sequence). The CDR3 bases that were read are TGTGCCAGTAGTGGGTCGGACAGACGCAGAGGGGGC. This codes for CASSGSDRRRGG. The complete CDR3 reads CASSGSDRRRGGYTF.

With regard to this clone: Read sequence stops 3 residues before the CDR3 end, and the germline J gene provides the missing end. V is TRBV20-1 and J is TRBJ1-5; 7 bases are shared with TRBD1. The germline V gene encodes CDR1 DFQATT and CDR2 SNEGSKA (reference sequence). Unmatched junction bases numbered 12, after V lost 3 bases and J lost 7 bases. The CDR3 extends over 15 amino acids. The sequenced part of the CDR3 DNA is TGCAGTGCTAGCCAGGGGACAGATTTGCGGCAGCCC. It yields the protein CSASQGTDLRQP. The whole CDR3 region reads CSASQGTDLRQPQHF.